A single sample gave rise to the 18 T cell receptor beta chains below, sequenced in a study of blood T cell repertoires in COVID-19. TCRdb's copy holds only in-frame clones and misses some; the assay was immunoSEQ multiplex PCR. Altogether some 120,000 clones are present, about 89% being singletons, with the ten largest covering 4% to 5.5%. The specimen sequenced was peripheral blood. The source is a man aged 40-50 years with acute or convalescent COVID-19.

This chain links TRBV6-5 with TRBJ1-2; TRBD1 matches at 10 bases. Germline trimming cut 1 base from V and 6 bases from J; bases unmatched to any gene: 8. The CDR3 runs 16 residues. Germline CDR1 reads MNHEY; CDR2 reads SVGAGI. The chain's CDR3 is CASSYLDRGVVDGYTF. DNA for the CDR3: TGTGCCAGCAGTTACTTGGACAGGGGGGTGGTCGATGGCTACACCTTC.

The CDR3 DNA reads TGCGCCAGCAGCCACCCTAGGGGGGGGCCGGGCACCGGGGAGCTGTTTTTT. It translates to CASSHPRGGPGTGELFF. The chain joins TRBV4-3 to TRBJ2-2, with TRBD2 as a possible D gene (7 bases). CDR3 size: 17 residues. The ends were cut back, 3 bases at V and 4 bases at J, with 18 bases in the middle. The germline gives CDR1 LGHNA, CDR2 YSLEER.

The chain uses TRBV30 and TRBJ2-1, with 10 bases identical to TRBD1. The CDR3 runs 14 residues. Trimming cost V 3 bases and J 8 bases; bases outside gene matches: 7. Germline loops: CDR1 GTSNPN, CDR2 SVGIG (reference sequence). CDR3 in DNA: TGTGCCTGGAGAAGGGGACAGGGGACCCATGAGCAGTTCTTC. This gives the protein CAWRRGQGTHEQFF.

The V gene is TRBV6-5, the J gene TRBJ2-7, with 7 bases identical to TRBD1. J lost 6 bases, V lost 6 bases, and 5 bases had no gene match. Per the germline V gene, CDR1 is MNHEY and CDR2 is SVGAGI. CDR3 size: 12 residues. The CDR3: CASRDRPGEQYF. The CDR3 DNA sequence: TGTGCCAGCAGGGACAGGCCGGGCGAGCAGTACTTC.

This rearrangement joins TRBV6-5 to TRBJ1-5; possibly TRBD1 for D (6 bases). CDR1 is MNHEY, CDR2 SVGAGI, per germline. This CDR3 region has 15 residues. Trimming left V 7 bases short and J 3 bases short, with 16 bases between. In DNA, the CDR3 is TGTGCCAGCACCTACGACAGGAGCATCAATCAGCCCCAGCATTTT. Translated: CASTYDRSINQPQHF.

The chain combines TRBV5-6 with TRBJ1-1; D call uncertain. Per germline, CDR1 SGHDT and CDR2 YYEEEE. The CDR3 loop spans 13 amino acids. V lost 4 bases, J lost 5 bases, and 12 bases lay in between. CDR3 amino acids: CASSPPGGTEAFF. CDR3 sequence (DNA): TGTGCCAGCAGCCCCCCTGGCGGGACTGAAGCTTTCTTT.

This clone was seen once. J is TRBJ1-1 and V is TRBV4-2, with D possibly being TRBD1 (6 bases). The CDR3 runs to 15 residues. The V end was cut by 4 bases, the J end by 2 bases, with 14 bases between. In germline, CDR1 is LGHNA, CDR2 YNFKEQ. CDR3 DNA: TGTGCCAGCAGCCCTATCGACAGGACAAACACTGAAGCTTTCTTT. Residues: CASSPIDRTNTEAFF.

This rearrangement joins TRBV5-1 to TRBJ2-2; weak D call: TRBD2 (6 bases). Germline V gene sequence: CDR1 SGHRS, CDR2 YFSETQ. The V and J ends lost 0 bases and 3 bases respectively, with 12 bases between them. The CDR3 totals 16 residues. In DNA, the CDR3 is TGCGCCAGCAGCTTGGTCTTAGCGGCCCACACCGGGGAGCTGTTTTTT. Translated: CASSLVLAAHTGELFF. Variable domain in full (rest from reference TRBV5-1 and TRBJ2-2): KAGVTQTPRYLIKTRGQQVTLSCSPISGHRSVSWYQQTPGQGLQFLFEYFSETQRNKGNFPGRFSGRQFSNSRSEMNVSTLELGDSALYLCASSLVLAAHTGELFFGEGSRLTVL.

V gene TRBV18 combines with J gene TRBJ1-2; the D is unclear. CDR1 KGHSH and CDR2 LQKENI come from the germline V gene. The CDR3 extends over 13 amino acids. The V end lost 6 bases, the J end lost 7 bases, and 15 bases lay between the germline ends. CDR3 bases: TGTGCCAGCTCGCCGGATTCCCCAGGTGGCTACACCTTC. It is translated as CASSPDSPGGYTF.

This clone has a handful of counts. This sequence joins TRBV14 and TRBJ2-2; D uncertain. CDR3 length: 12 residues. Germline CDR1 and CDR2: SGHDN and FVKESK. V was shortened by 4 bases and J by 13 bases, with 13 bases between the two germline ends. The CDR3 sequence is CASSRDIRGLFF. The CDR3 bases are TGTGCCAGCAGCCGAGACATTAGAGGGCTGTTTTTT.

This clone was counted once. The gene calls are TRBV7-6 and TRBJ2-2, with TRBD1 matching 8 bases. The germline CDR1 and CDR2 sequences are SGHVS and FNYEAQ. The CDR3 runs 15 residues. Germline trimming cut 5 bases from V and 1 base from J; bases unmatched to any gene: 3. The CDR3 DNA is TGTGCCAGCAGCCCGACAGGGGAGAACACCGGGGAGCTGTTTTTT. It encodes CASSPTGENTGELFF.

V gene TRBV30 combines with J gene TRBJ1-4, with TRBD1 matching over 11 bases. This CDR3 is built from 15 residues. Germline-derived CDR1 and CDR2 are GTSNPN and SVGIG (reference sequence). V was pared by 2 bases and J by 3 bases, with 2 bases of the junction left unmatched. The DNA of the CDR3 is TGTGCCTGGAGTTCGGGACAGGGGGCTAATGAAAAACTGTTTTTT. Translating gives CAWSSGQGANEKLFF.

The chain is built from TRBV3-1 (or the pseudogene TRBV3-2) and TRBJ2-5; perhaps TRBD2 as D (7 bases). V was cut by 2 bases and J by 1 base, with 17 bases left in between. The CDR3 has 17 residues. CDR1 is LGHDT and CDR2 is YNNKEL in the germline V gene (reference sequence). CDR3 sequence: CASSQHRGRGRQETQYF. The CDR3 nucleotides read TGTGCCAGCAGCCAACACAGAGGGCGGGGGCGCCAAGAGACCCAGTACTTC.

For the CDR3, the DNA is TGTGCCAGCAGTCAGGGACTAAACTCCTACAATGAGCAGTTCTTC. This gives the protein CASSQGLNSYNEQFF. J is TRBJ2-1 and V is TRBV27, with 7 bases matching TRBD2. CDR1 is MNHEY, CDR2 SMNVEV, per germline (reference sequence). Losses at the gene ends were 5 bases for V and 0 bases for J; bases not matched to a gene: 4. The CDR3 loop spans 15 amino acids.

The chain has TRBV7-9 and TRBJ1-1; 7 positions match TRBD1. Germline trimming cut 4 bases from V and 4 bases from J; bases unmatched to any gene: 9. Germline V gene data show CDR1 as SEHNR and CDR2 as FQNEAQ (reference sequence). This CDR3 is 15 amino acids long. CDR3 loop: CASSSPGGSGTEAFF. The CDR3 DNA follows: TGTGCCAGCAGCTCCCCAGGGGGGAGTGGCACTGAAGCTTTCTTT.

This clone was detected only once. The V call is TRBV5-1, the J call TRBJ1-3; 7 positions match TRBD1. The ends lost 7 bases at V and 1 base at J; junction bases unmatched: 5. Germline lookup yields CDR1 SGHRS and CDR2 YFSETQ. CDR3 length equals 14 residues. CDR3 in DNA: TGCGCCAGCCAGCAGGGGGGTTCTGGAAACACCATATATTTT. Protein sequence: CASQQGGSGNTIYF.

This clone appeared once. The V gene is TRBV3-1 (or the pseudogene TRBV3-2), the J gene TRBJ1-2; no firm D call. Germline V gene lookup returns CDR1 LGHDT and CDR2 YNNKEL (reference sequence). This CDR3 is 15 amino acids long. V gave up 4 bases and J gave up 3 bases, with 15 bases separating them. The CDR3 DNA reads TGTGCCAGCAGCCTGACAATTCTCAAGGACTATGGCTACACCTTC. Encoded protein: CASSLTILKDYGYTF.

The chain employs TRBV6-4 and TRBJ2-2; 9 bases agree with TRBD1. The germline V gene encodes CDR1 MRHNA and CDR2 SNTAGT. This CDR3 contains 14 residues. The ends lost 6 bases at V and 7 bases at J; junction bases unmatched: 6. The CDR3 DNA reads TGTGCCAGCAGACTACAGGGGGCGATCGGGGAGCTGTTTTTT. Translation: CASRLQGAIGELFF.